Shown below are 14 T cell receptor beta chains from a single sample sequenced in a study of PD-L1 blockade in urothelial cancer. Time point in this sample: peripheral blood 6 weeks after treatment start. TCRdb keeps only in-frame clones here, not all; method: immunoSEQ multiplex PCR. The data hold about 30,000 clones, with 70% to 90% observed a single time. The specimen comprised PBMCs, sampled around atezolizumab (anti-PD-L1) treatment. These receptors originate from an elderly man with urothelial cancer.

This clone has a single count. This chain links TRBV10-3 with TRBJ1-1; possible D gene TRBD1, 6 bases. V shed 6 bases and J shed 0 bases, with 11 bases lying between them. Germline V gene data show CDR1 as ENHRY and CDR2 as SYGVKD. This CDR3 contains 14 residues. This CDR3 reads CAIRRTEMNTEAFF. CDR3 sequence (DNA): TGTGCCATCAGGCGGACAGAAATGAACACTGAAGCTTTCTTT.

J is TRBJ2-7 and V is TRBV6-5; tentative D call: TRBD2 (6 bases). The V end lost 0 bases, the J end lost 3 bases, and 12 bases lay between the germline ends. The CDR3 runs 15 residues. Germline CDR1 and CDR2: MNHEY and SVGAGI. CDR3 bases: TGTGCCAGCAGTTACTCGGAGGGAGGCGGCTACGAGCAGTACTTC. This sequence encodes CASSYSEGGGYEQYF.

The rearrangement links TRBV28 to TRBJ2-7; D not certain. Trimming removed 5 bases at V and 4 bases at J, with 9 bases between. CDR3 size: 12 residues. CDR1 is MDHEN and CDR2 is SYDVKM in the germline V gene. Here the CDR3 reads CASSPSGYEQYF. The DNA of the CDR3 is TGTGCCAGCAGTCCGTCGGGTTACGAGCAGTACTTC. Combining the CDR3 with reference TRBV28 and TRBJ2-7 gives the whole variable domain DVKVTQSSRYLVKRTGEKVFLECVQDMDHENMFWYRQDPGLGLRLIYFSYDVKMKEKGDIPEGYSVSREKKERFSLILESASTNQTSMYLCASSPSGYEQYFGPGTRLTVT.

This clone occurred once. J is TRBJ2-7 and V is TRBV9; tentative D call: TRBD2 (5 bases). CDR1 is SGDLS and CDR2 is YYNGEE in the germline V gene. The CDR3 sequence is 15 residues long. The V and J ends lost 4 bases and 3 bases respectively, with 17 bases between them. As DNA, the CDR3 is TGTGCCAGCAGCCAATCCCCGGACGGGGACTACGAGCAGTACTTC. Translating gives CASSQSPDGDYEQYF.

The sample holds one count of this clone. The chain carries TRBV28 and TRBJ1-2, with TRBD1 identical over 8 bases. CDR1 and CDR2 (germline): MDHEN, SYDVKM. The length of the CDR3 is 15 residues. The ends lost 4 bases at V and 5 bases at J; junction bases unmatched: 9. CDR3: CASSSPRTGSYGYTF. The CDR3 nucleotides are TGTGCCAGCAGTTCCCCTCGGACAGGGTCATATGGCTACACCTTC.

This clone was observed once. The chain has TRBV6-6 and TRBJ2-7; D is undetermined. This CDR3 spans 15 amino acids. The V gene lost 2 bases and the J gene lost 1 base, with 12 bases spanning the gap. The V gene's germline CDR1 is MNHNY and CDR2 SVGAGI (reference sequence). The CDR3 region has the DNA TGTGCCAGCAGTTACAAGGCGGAGATTTCCTACGAGCAGTACTTC. Residues: CASSYKAEISYEQYF.

The rearrangement uses TRBV9 and TRBJ2-1, with 7 bases matching TRBD2. Germline CDR1 reads SGDLS; CDR2 reads YYNGEE. V trimming: 0 bases; J trimming: 0 bases; junction bases outside the gene matches: 9. CDR3 length: 18 residues. The CDR3 reads CASSVGGGGAASYNEQFF. CDR3 DNA: TGTGCCAGCAGCGTAGGGGGGGGAGGAGCGGCCTCCTACAATGAGCAGTTCTTC.

The count of this clone is one. This chain connects TRBV2 to TRBJ1-1; no clear D. The V and J ends lost 5 bases and 4 bases respectively, with 20 bases between them. Germline CDR1 is SNHLY and CDR2 is FYNNEI. CDR3 length: 16 residues. The CDR3 region is CASSLRPRREPTEAFF. The CDR3 nucleotides are TGTGCCAGCAGTCTCCGACCGCGAAGGGAGCCCACTGAAGCTTTCTTT.

The chain couples TRBV7-6 to TRBJ1-1; TRBD1 matches 7 bases. The junction had 13 bases not matched to a gene; V was cut back by 5 bases and J by 1 base. Germline V gene sequence: CDR1 SGHVS, CDR2 FNYEAQ. This CDR3 contains 17 residues. The CDR3 reads CASSPSPRQGGNTEAFF. The CDR3, as DNA: TGTGCCAGCAGCCCTAGCCCCCGACAGGGAGGGAACACTGAAGCTTTCTTT.

The genes are TRBV6-1 and TRBJ2-3; 8 nucleotides align to TRBD2. J was trimmed by 2 bases and V by 0 bases; bases with no gene match: 7. Germline values: CDR1 MNHNS, CDR2 SASEGT. The CDR3 loop spans 17 amino acids. The CDR3 is CASSEAPTSENTDTQYF. Here the CDR3 DNA reads TGTGCCAGCAGTGAAGCGCCGACTAGCGAGAACACAGATACGCAGTATTTT.

The V and J genes are TRBV18 and TRBJ2-1; 7 nucleotides agree with TRBD2. Losses at the gene ends were 1 base for V and 8 bases for J; bases not matched to a gene: 2. The CDR3 loop spans 13 amino acids. From germline, CDR1 is KGHSH and CDR2 LQKENI. The CDR3 DNA reads TGTGCCAGCTCACCACGGGGAGGGGATGAGCAGTTCTTC. It encodes CASSPRGGDEQFF.

This chain uses TRBV10-1 with TRBJ1-1; no clear D. Germline V gives CDR1 WNHNN, CDR2 SYGVQD (reference sequence). The V gene lost 0 bases and the J gene lost 8 bases, with 13 bases spanning the gap. CDR3 length equals 14 residues. CDR3 nucleotide sequence: TGCGCCAGCAGTGAGTCGATTGCCCAGATGGAAGCTTTCTTT. This gives the protein CASSESIAQMEAFF.

The chain is built from TRBV7-8 and TRBJ1-1; TRBD1 aligns across 10 bases. The CDR3 runs 15 residues. Germline V gene lookup returns CDR1 SGHVS and CDR2 FQNEAQ. With V trimmed by 1 base and J by 9 bases, 8 bases remained unmatched. The CDR3 sequence is CASSLDGTGVRKAFF. As DNA, the CDR3 is TGTGCCAGCAGCTTAGACGGGACAGGGGTCCGGAAAGCTTTCTTT.

The gene calls are TRBV6-6 and TRBJ1-1; tentative D call: TRBD1 (6 bases). Deletions cut 6 bases from V and 5 bases from J, with 10 bases between. The CDR3 is 12 residues long. Germline V gene sequence: CDR1 MNHNY, CDR2 SVGAGI (reference sequence). The chain's CDR3 is CASSTDRTEAFF. In DNA, the CDR3 is TGTGCCAGCAGCACCGACAGGACTGAAGCTTTCTTT.